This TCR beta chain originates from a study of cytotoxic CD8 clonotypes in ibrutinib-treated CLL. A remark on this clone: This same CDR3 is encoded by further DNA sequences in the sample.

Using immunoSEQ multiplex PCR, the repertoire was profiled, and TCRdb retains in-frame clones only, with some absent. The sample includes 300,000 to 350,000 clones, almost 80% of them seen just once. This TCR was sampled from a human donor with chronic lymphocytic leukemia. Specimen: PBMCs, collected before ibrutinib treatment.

The CDR3: CASSLRGYGYTF. The CDR3 DNA is TGTGCCAGCAGCCTAAGGGGGTACGGCTACACCTTC. The rearrangement links TRBV28 to TRBJ1-2; a weak D match, TRBD1 (6 bases). The CDR3 consists of 12 residues. Per the germline V gene, CDR1 is MDHEN and CDR2 is SYDVKM. V was cut by 6 bases and J by 8 bases, with 13 bases left in between.